These 20 T cell receptor beta chains were all obtained from the same sample, sequenced in a study of cytomegalovirus exposure and HLA in healthy donors. The PCR was carried out with 60 Vbeta primers and 13 Jbeta primers. The repertoire was sequenced with immunoSEQ multiplex PCR; TCRdb's copy has only in-frame clones and lacks some. The sample consists of tens of thousands of clones, more than 75% of them appearing once. The sequencing sample was made of PBMCs. These receptors were taken from a male donor in good health and CMV-seronegative.

The V gene is TRBV19, the J gene TRBJ2-3, with 14 positions matching TRBD2. The germline V gene encodes CDR1 LNHDA and CDR2 SQIVND (reference sequence). The trim removed 10 bases at V and 0 bases at J, leaving 12 bases unmatched. This CDR3 is built from 18 residues. The CDR3 region is CATGLAGGIYSSTDTQYF. Here the CDR3 DNA reads TGTGCCACCGGACTAGCGGGGGGAATTTATTCTAGCACAGATACGCAGTATTTT.

This rearrangement joins TRBV4-1 to TRBJ1-6; D not resolved. The V gene's germline CDR1 is MGHRA and CDR2 YSYEKL. This CDR3 has 15 amino acids. V lost 1 base, J lost 7 bases, and 11 bases lay in between. The CDR3 nucleotides read TGCGCCAGCAGCCAAGGGAGCGGTGGAAATTCACCCCTCCACTTT. It codes for CASSQGSGGNSPLHF.

The gene calls are TRBV5-1 and TRBJ2-7; 8 bases are shared with TRBD1. V lost 4 bases and J lost 5; bases outside the gene matches: 8. Germline V gene sequence: CDR1 SGHRS, CDR2 YFSETQ. This CDR3 is built from 14 residues. The CDR3 here is CASSPRTGNDEQYF. CDR3 coding DNA: TGCGCCAGCAGCCCGAGGACAGGGAACGACGAGCAGTACTTC.

The chain recombines TRBV2 with TRBJ2-1; 9 nucleotides match TRBD2. This CDR3 region has 18 residues. Germline loops: CDR1 SNHLY, CDR2 FYNNEI. V lost 1 base, J lost 4 bases, and 11 bases stayed unmatched. For the CDR3, the DNA is TGTGCCAGCAGTGAAGATGCCGGGGGAGCGGGGGGTTACAATGAGCAGTTCTTC. It is translated as CASSEDAGGAGGYNEQFF.

The CDR3 protein is CASSVDRQGGETQYF. CDR3 coding DNA: TGTGCCAGCAGCGTAGACAGACAGGGAGGAGAGACCCAGTACTTC. J is TRBJ2-5 and V is TRBV9, with D perhaps matching TRBD1 (7 bases). Trimming shortened V by 0 bases and J by 4 bases, and 13 bases separated the two germline ends. CDR1 and CDR2 from the germline V gene are SGDLS and YYNGEE. The CDR3 is 15 residues long.

The rearrangement uses TRBV9 and TRBJ1-4; maybe TRBD1 (5 bases). Germline CDR1 is SGDLS and CDR2 is YYNGEE. The CDR3 runs 16 residues. V shed 2 bases and J shed 5 bases, with 16 bases lying between them. CDR3: CASSVSGTSGNEKLFF. Here the CDR3 DNA reads TGTGCCAGCAGCGTGAGCGGGACGTCTGGCAATGAAAAACTGTTTTTT.

CDR3 DNA sequence: TGCGCCAGCAGCTTCGGAGGGTTGCCGGATGAAAAACTGTTTTTT. This encodes CASSFGGLPDEKLFF. This sequence joins TRBV5-1 and TRBJ1-4; D gene ambiguous. V was clipped by 2 bases and J by 6 bases, with 14 bases between them. Germline V gene data show CDR1 as SGHRS and CDR2 as YFSETQ. CDR3 length: 15 amino acids.

The chain joins TRBV19 to TRBJ1-6, with TRBD1 matching over 7 bases. This CDR3 region has 16 residues. J lost 8 bases, V lost 3 bases, and 10 bases had no gene match. The germline V gene encodes CDR1 LNHDA and CDR2 SQIVND (reference sequence). In DNA, the CDR3 is TGTGCCAGTAGTATCATCACGCTAGGGGGCGATTCACCCCTCCACTTT. It yields the protein CASSIITLGGDSPLHF. Complete variable domain (other parts from reference TRBV19 and TRBJ1-6): DGGITQSPKYLFRKEGQNVTLSCEQNLNHDAMYWYRQDPGQGLRLIYYSQIVNDFQKGDIAEGYSVSREKKESFPLTVTSAQKNPTAFYLCASSIITLGGDSPLHFGNGTRLTVT.

V gene TRBV2 combines with J gene TRBJ1-4; D is undetermined. Germline lookup yields CDR1 SNHLY and CDR2 FYNNEI. The CDR3 loop spans 16 amino acids. V dropped 6 bases and J dropped 0 bases, with 14 bases sitting between them. The CDR3 is CASRSLTDPTNEKLFF. The CDR3 coding sequence is TGTGCCAGCAGAAGTCTTACAGACCCAACTAATGAAAAACTGTTTTTT. Full variable domain (rest looked up from reference TRBV2 and TRBJ1-4): EPEVTQTPSHQVTQMGQEVILRCVPISNHLYFYWYRQILGQKVEFLVSFYNNEISEKSEIFDDQFSVERPDGSNFTLKIRSTKLEDSAMYFCASRSLTDPTNEKLFFGSGTQLSVL.

This sequence joins TRBV15 and TRBJ2-7; 12 bases are a match to TRBD2. The germline gives CDR1 LNHNV, CDR2 YYDKDF (reference sequence). The CDR3 covers 15 residues. Trimming cost V 5 bases and J 3 bases; bases outside gene matches: 5. CDR3 in DNA: TGTGCCACCAGCCCACAGACTAGCGGGAGCTACGAGCAGTACTTC. Translated: CATSPQTSGSYEQYF.

The chain joins TRBV15 to TRBJ2-1; D is possibly TRBD1 (5 bases). The germline V gene has CDR1 LNHNV and CDR2 YYDKDF (reference sequence). Trimming left V 0 bases short and J 3 bases short, with 12 bases between. The CDR3 covers 16 residues. The CDR3 reads CATSRERDSFYNEQFF. The CDR3 region has the DNA TGTGCCACCAGCAGAGAACGAGACAGCTTCTACAATGAGCAGTTCTTC. Full variable domain (rest looked up from reference TRBV15 and TRBJ2-1): DAMVIQNPRYQVTQFGKPVTLSCSQTLNHNVMYWYQQKSSQAPKLLFHYYDKDFNNEADTPDNFQSRRPNTSFCFLDIRSPGLGDTAMYLCATSRERDSFYNEQFFGPGTRLTVL.

The chain recombines TRBV25-1 with TRBJ1-2, with 12 bases lining up with TRBD1. Germline CDR1 reads MGHDK; CDR2 reads SYGVNS. Losses at the gene ends were 0 bases for V and 6 bases for J; bases not matched to a gene: 2. This CDR3 contains 15 residues. The CDR3 DNA reads TGTGCCAGCAGTGAATACGGGACAGGGGGCGATGGCTACACCTTC. This encodes CASSEYGTGGDGYTF.

The chain links TRBV5-4 to TRBJ2-7; TRBD2 might be the D (6 bases). This CDR3 is built from 14 residues. Trimming removed 2 bases at V and 0 bases at J, with 9 bases between. CDR1 is SGHNT, CDR2 YYREEE, per germline (reference sequence). Here the CDR3 DNA reads TGTGCCAGCAGCTTAGCGGGCCTCTCCTACGAGCAGTACTTC. Its translation: CASSLAGLSYEQYF.

This clone showed up just a few times. V is TRBV5-5 and J is TRBJ2-7; 9 bases match TRBD1. Germline lookup yields CDR1 SGHKS and CDR2 YYEKEE (reference sequence). The V segment lost 0 bases and the J segment 7 bases; nucleotides outside the gene matches: 8. The CDR3 contains 15 residues. This CDR3 is CASSLGRTGAEEQYF. Written as DNA, the CDR3 is TGTGCCAGCAGCTTGGGTAGGACAGGGGCTGAAGAGCAGTACTTC.

This chain connects TRBV7-2 to TRBJ1-5, with TRBD1 matching over 9 bases. This CDR3 has 14 residues. CDR1 is SGHTA, CDR2 FQGNSA, per germline. V lost 5 bases, J lost 4 bases, and 3 bases stayed unmatched. The CDR3 sequence: CASSTTGGNQPQHF. CDR3 coding DNA: TGTGCCAGCAGCACGACAGGGGGAAATCAGCCCCAGCATTTT.

CDR3: CASSERSGANTGELFF. Here the CDR3 DNA reads TGTGCCAGCAGTGAGAGAAGCGGGGCGAACACCGGGGAGCTGTTTTTT. V and J are TRBV25-1 and TRBJ2-2, with 7 bases identical to TRBD2. J was trimmed by 0 bases and V by 3 bases; bases with no gene match: 4. The CDR3 spans 16 residues. Germline V gives CDR1 MGHDK, CDR2 SYGVNS.

The J gene is TRBJ2-3, the V gene TRBV5-3, with D unresolved. TRBV5-3 is an ORF for which the function is uncertain. Between the trimmed V and J ends, which lost 4 bases and 5 bases, there was a span of 5 bases. The CDR3 is 11 residues long. CDR3 sequence (DNA): TGTGCCAGAAGCCACAGAGATACGCAGTATTTT. Protein sequence: CARSHRDTQYF.

The rearrangement uses TRBV2 and TRBJ1-1; no firm D call. Germline V gene lookup returns CDR1 SNHLY and CDR2 FYNNEI. The CDR3 runs to 13 residues. The V end lost 4 bases, the J end lost 3 bases, and 9 bases lay between the germline ends. This CDR3 is CASSVETYTEAFF. The DNA for the CDR3 is TGTGCCAGCAGTGTTGAGACATACACTGAAGCTTTCTTT.

This clone was counted a single time. This chain links TRBV14 with TRBJ2-7, with D uncertain. The CDR3 consists of 14 residues. Germline V gives CDR1 SGHDN, CDR2 FVKESK. Trimming shortened V by 4 bases and J by 1 base, and 11 bases separated the two germline ends. DNA for the CDR3: TGTGCCAGCAGCCGGTATCAGGCTTCCTACGAGCAGTACTTC. Its translation: CASSRYQASYEQYF. The complete variable domain, with remaining parts taken from reference TRBV14 and TRBJ2-7, reads EAGVTQFPSHSVIEKGQTVTLRCDPISGHDNLYWYRRVMGKEIKFLLHFVKESKQDESGMPNNRFLAERTGGTYSTLKVQPAELEDSGVYFCASSRYQASYEQYFGPGTRLTVT.

The chain carries TRBV7-8 and TRBJ2-5; 10 nucleotides line up with TRBD2. The CDR3 sequence is 17 residues long. V trimming: 7 bases; J trimming: 5 bases; junction bases outside the gene matches: 16. Germline assignment: CDR1 SGHVS and CDR2 FQNEAQ. The CDR3 region is CASTSEGSGGARETQYF. DNA for the CDR3: TGTGCCAGCACCTCGGAGGGGAGCGGGGGGGCCAGGGAGACCCAGTACTTC.